This TCR beta chain came from a study of cytomegalovirus exposure and HLA in healthy donors. V dropped 7 bases and J dropped 3 bases, with 11 bases sitting between them. Germline values: CDR1 ENHRY, CDR2 SYGVKD. CDR3 length: 13 amino acids. The PCR made use of 60 Vbeta and 13 Jbeta primers. The repertoire was sequenced with immunoSEQ multiplex PCR; TCRdb's copy has only in-frame clones and lacks some. The sample consists of 100,000 or so clones, roughly four fifths of them appearing once. Material: PBMCs. The origin of this receptor is a man aged 40-50 years in good health and CMV-seronegative. The chain is built from TRBV10-3 and TRBJ2-3; a possible D gene is TRBD1 (6 bases). CDR3 DNA sequence: TGTGCCATCATGCTAACAGGGACAGATACGCAGTATTTT. Its translation: CAIMLTGTDTQYF.